This entry is about one T cell receptor (beta chain). The antigen is undetermined. Measured with immunoSEQ multiplex PCR; TCRdb has only the in-frame clones, and not every one. This table holds about 480,000 clones, around 85% found once. These data originate in a study of Ad26.COV2.S vaccination and SARS-CoV-2 variants. Overall study results and limits: A substantial breadth of spike-specific CD8+ and CD4+ T cell responses after vaccination has been reported.

As for treatment: approximately 18 received Ad26.COV2.S at low or high dose, single or two shots; roughly five received placebo; per-sample allocation not given. Material that was analyzed had been drawn on day 63 after the first vaccine or placebo injection. Germline CDR1 SEHNR, CDR2 FQNEAQ (reference sequence). The CDR3 spans 16 residues. Trimming removed 6 bases from V and 2 bases from J; junction bases left unmatched: 9. This chain links TRBV7-9 with TRBJ2-1; 8 positions match TRBD2. The sample in question was peripheral blood, obtained in a trial of Ad26.COV2.S vaccine versus placebo. This receptor was obtained from a person between 18 and 65 years old who received the Ad26.COV2.S COVID-19 vaccine or a placebo. CDR3 sequence: CASRPLREGAYNEQFF. The DNA for the CDR3 is TGTGCCAGCAGACCCCTCCGGGAGGGGGCCTACAATGAGCAGTTCTTC.